These 30 T cell receptor beta chains were all obtained from the same sample, sequenced in a study of blood T cell repertoires in COVID-19. Repertoires were generated with immunoSEQ multiplex PCR, while TCRdb's copy carries only in-frame clones and drops some. The top ten clones hold around 14% of a sample with a few hundred thousand clones, more than 65% of them seen once. The material sequenced was peripheral blood. Source of these receptors: a person between 65 and 80 years old with COVID-19, enrolled during active disease.

This chain connects TRBV19 to TRBJ1-6; D remains unclear. The V and J ends lost 7 bases and 7 bases respectively, with 14 bases between them. The CDR3 totals 14 residues. CDR1 LNHDA and CDR2 SQIVND come from the germline V gene (reference sequence). CDR3 sequence reads: CASKAASPNSPLHF. DNA of the CDR3: TGTGCCAGTAAGGCGGCCTCGCCCAATTCACCCCTCCACTTT.

This chain joins TRBV20-1 and TRBJ2-7; 8 bases are shared with TRBD2. CDR1 and CDR2 (germline): DFQATT, SNEGSKA (reference sequence). This CDR3 comprises 15 residues. With 3 bases clipped from V and 5 bases from J, the junction kept 12 bases outside the gene matches. This CDR3 is CSASSAGGTGDEQYF. The CDR3 nucleotides are TGCAGTGCTAGTTCTGCGGGGGGAACCGGAGACGAGCAGTACTTC.

The rearrangement links TRBV30 to TRBJ1-2; D might be TRBD1 (5 bases). This CDR3 spans 15 amino acids. V lost 4 bases, J lost 0 bases, and 15 bases lay in between. Germline-derived CDR1 and CDR2 are GTSNPN and SVGIG (reference sequence). The CDR3 protein is CAWMGDGGSNYGYTF. The CDR3 DNA follows: TGTGCCTGGATGGGGGACGGGGGATCTAACTATGGCTACACCTTC.

This clone was counted a few times. In the same sample, other DNA sequences code for this CDR3. The J gene is TRBJ2-1, the V gene TRBV7-2; D is ambiguous. CDR1 is SGHTA, CDR2 FQGNSA, per germline. The V end lost 1 base, the J end lost 1 base, and 11 bases lay between the germline ends. The CDR3 contains 16 residues. Here the CDR3 reads CASSLVPGTSYNEQFF. In nucleotides, the CDR3 is TGTGCCAGCAGCTTAGTCCCAGGTACGTCCTACAATGAGCAGTTCTTC.

The genes are TRBV18 and TRBJ2-2; TRBD2 agrees at 11 bases. From germline, CDR1 is KGHSH and CDR2 LQKENI. The CDR3 totals 17 residues. The trim removed 3 bases at V and 2 bases at J, leaving 5 bases unmatched. CDR3 nucleotide sequence: TGTGCCAGCTCACCGGGGACTAGCGGATATAACACCGGGGAGCTGTTTTTT. Its translation: CASSPGTSGYNTGELFF. The variable domain in full, completed from reference TRBV18 and TRBJ2-2, reads NAGVMQNPRHLVRRRGQEARLRCSPMKGHSHVYWYRQLPEEGLKFMVYLQKENIIDESGMPKERFSAEFPKEGPSILRIQQVVRGDSAAYFCASSPGTSGYNTGELFFGEGSRLTVL.

Worth noting for this clone: This specimen includes other DNA sequences encoding the same CDR3. This chain links TRBV11-2 with TRBJ1-1; a possible D gene is TRBD1 (5 bases). This CDR3 contains 13 residues. V lost 0 bases to trimming and J lost 3 bases, with 5 bases between them. From germline, CDR1 is SGHAT and CDR2 FQNNGV. The CDR3 loop is CASSLDRDTEAFF. The DNA of the CDR3 is TGTGCCAGCAGCTTAGACAGGGACACTGAAGCTTTCTTT.

A note on this clone: One junction end disagrees with the germline gene, perhaps due to a read error. The genes are TRBV7-2 and TRBJ2-1, with TRBD2 identical over 13 bases. Germline CDR1 is SGHTA and CDR2 is FQGNSA. CDR3 size: 19 residues. This chain's CDR3 is CASSEPLAGGPSVYSEQFF. The CDR3 DNA follows: TGTGCCAGCAGCGAACCACTAGCGGGAGGGCCTAGCGTATACAGTGAGCAGTTCTTC.

The chain joins TRBV6-5 to TRBJ1-4; D unresolved. V lost 5 bases and J lost 4, with 8 bases in between. The germline CDR1 and CDR2 sequences are MNHEY and SVGAGI. The CDR3 contains 13 residues. Here the CDR3 DNA reads TGTGCCAGCAGTCCGGAGCATAATGAAAAACTGTTTTTT. Its translation is CASSPEHNEKLFF.

The V and J genes are TRBV19 and TRBJ2-3; TRBD2 matches at 8 bases. The CDR3 has 11 amino acids. The germline V gene has CDR1 LNHDA and CDR2 SQIVND (reference sequence). CDR3: CSAGVGDTQYF. The CDR3 DNA reads TGTTCAGCGGGGGTGGGAGATACGCAGTATTTT.

This chain connects TRBV21-1 to TRBJ1-2; TRBD1 is the table's D call, not checked against the DNA. TRBV21-1 is recorded as a pseudogene. The CDR3 runs 18 residues. In DNA form, the CDR3 reads TGTGCCAGCAGCCTACCGGGACAGGGATGGCAACTTAACTATGGCTACACCTTC. This encodes CASSLPGQGWQLNYGYTF.

The CDR3 bases are TGTGCCAGCAGCACACAGGGGTGGGTTATGGATGGCTACACCTTC. It yields the protein CASSTQGWVMDGYTF. The chain joins TRBV11-3 to TRBJ1-2, with 7 bases identical to TRBD1. The CDR3 sequence is 15 residues long. Germline CDR1 reads SGHNT; CDR2 reads YENEEA. V was pared by 5 bases and J by 6 bases, with 12 bases of the junction left unmatched.

This clone was found once. This chain connects TRBV4-1 to TRBJ1-2, with 7 bases that match TRBD1. CDR1 and CDR2 from the germline V gene are MGHRA and YSYEKL. V trimming: 2 bases; J trimming: 3 bases; junction bases outside the gene matches: 3. The CDR3 runs 14 residues. CDR3 nucleotides: TGCGCCAGCAGCCAAACTCAGGGGGACTATGGCTACACCTTC. Residues: CASSQTQGDYGYTF.

The gene calls are TRBV3-1 (or the pseudogene TRBV3-2) and TRBJ1-5, with a weak D call TRBD1 (5 bases). Germline CDR1 reads LGHDT; CDR2 reads YNNKEL (reference sequence). Trimming removed 4 bases at V and 7 bases at J, with 17 bases between. The CDR3 extends over 15 amino acids. CDR3 protein: CASSPSLQGAQPQHF. The CDR3 DNA reads as TGTGCCAGCAGCCCCTCCCTCCAGGGTGCCCAGCCCCAGCATTTT.

For this clone: Within the sample, other DNA sequences also encode this same CDR3. V and J are TRBV13 and TRBJ2-1; TRBD2 agrees at 8 bases. After removal of 9 bases from V and 12 bases from J, the junction contained 10 bases not matched to a gene. Germline loops: CDR1 PRHDT, CDR2 FYEKMQ (reference sequence). The CDR3 runs to 12 residues. CDR3 sequence: CASSPESGGQFF. In DNA form, the CDR3 reads TGTGCCAGTAGCCCGGAGAGCGGGGGGCAGTTCTTC.

V is TRBV24-1 and J is TRBJ1-1, with TRBD1 as a possible D gene (6 bases). Trimming took off 7 bases at V and 5 bases at J, with 13 bases between the two ends. Germline V gene lookup returns CDR1 KGHDR and CDR2 SFDVKD. CDR3 length: 13 residues. The CDR3 DNA sequence: TGTGCCACCAGGACGATAGGGGGAACTGAAGCTTTCTTT. Its translation: CATRTIGGTEAFF.

The chain employs TRBV6-5 and TRBJ2-7, with 9 bases matching TRBD1. The CDR3 consists of 14 residues. Losses at the gene ends were 6 bases for V and 5 bases for J; bases not matched to a gene: 8. In germline, CDR1 is MNHEY, CDR2 SVGAGI. CDR3 amino acids: CASRAGTGSHEQYF. CDR3 sequence (DNA): TGTGCCAGCAGGGCCGGGACAGGGTCCCACGAGCAGTACTTC.

The chain uses TRBV27 and TRBJ2-5; 10 positions match TRBD2. This CDR3 region has 16 residues. Germline V gene lookup returns CDR1 MNHEY and CDR2 SMNVEV (reference sequence). With 5 bases clipped from V and 1 base from J, the junction kept 7 bases outside the gene matches. CDR3 sequence: CASSKTSGEFQETQYF. CDR3 coding DNA: TGTGCCAGCAGTAAAACTAGCGGGGAGTTCCAAGAGACCCAGTACTTC.

This clone has a handful of counts. This chain joins TRBV19 and TRBJ1-6; perhaps TRBD1 as D (5 bases). Trimming stripped 6 bases from V and 6 bases from J, with 12 bases between. This CDR3 is 14 amino acids long. CDR1 LNHDA and CDR2 SQIVND come from the germline V gene (reference sequence). The CDR3 protein is CASRVTETNSPLHF. DNA of the CDR3: TGTGCCAGTAGGGTGACAGAAACTAATTCACCCCTCCACTTT.

This clone was detected once. The chain couples TRBV18 to TRBJ1-5; 7 bases agree with TRBD1. Trimming at V came to 3 bases and at J to 0 bases, leaving 11 bases not matched to a gene. The V gene's germline CDR1 is KGHSH and CDR2 LQKENI. The CDR3 spans 18 residues. This CDR3 reads CASSPAGTETNSNQPQHF. The CDR3 nucleotides are TGTGCCAGCTCACCGGCCGGGACAGAAACAAATAGCAATCAGCCCCAGCATTTT.

The V call is TRBV12-5, the J call TRBJ2-3; D is ambiguous. This CDR3 has 14 amino acids. Trimming stripped 1 base from V and 0 bases from J, with 5 bases between. In germline, CDR1 is LGHNT, CDR2 FRNRAP. The CDR3 DNA reads as TGTGCTAGTGGTTTGGGTATAAGCACAGATACGCAGTATTTT. Translated: CASGLGISTDTQYF.

The chain employs TRBV2 and TRBJ2-2; D gene unclear. V gave up 5 bases and J gave up 1 base, with 2 bases separating them. This CDR3 is 12 amino acids long. Germline-derived CDR1 and CDR2 are SNHLY and FYNNEI. CDR3 amino acids: CASSRNTGELFF. The CDR3 coding sequence is TGTGCCAGCAGTCGGAACACCGGGGAGCTGTTTTTT.

The chain has TRBV24-1 and TRBJ1-1; TRBD1 agrees at 7 bases. Germline CDR1 is KGHDR and CDR2 is SFDVKD. CDR3 length equals 16 residues. V trimming: 0 bases; J trimming: 1 base; junction bases outside the gene matches: 4. For the CDR3, the DNA is TGTGCCACCAGTGATTTGAGGGGACAGAGGAACACTGAAGCTTTCTTT. Its protein product is CATSDLRGQRNTEAFF.

The chain is built from TRBV18 and TRBJ1-6; tentative D call: TRBD1 (5 bases). CDR1 KGHSH and CDR2 LQKENI come from the germline V gene. The CDR3 is 16 residues long. Trimming took 3 bases from V and 10 from J, leaving 19 bases between them. The CDR3, as DNA: TGTGCCAGCTCACCCACAGGCGAGGTTGAGAGCTCACCCCTCCACTTT. It translates to CASSPTGEVESSPLHF.

The chain couples TRBV25-1 to TRBJ2-5, with 7 bases identical to TRBD1. Germline assignment: CDR1 MGHDK and CDR2 SYGVNS. V dropped 4 bases and J dropped 0; count of bases not matched to a gene: 11. This CDR3 is built from 17 residues. The chain's CDR3 is CASSAAGGRPYQETQYF. The CDR3 DNA reads TGTGCCAGCAGTGCGGCAGGGGGTAGACCGTACCAAGAGACCCAGTACTTC.

The rearrangement joins TRBV7-3 to TRBJ2-3; TRBD1 matches 10 bases. Germline V gene sequence: CDR1 SGHTA, CDR2 FQGTGA. The ends lost 5 bases at V and 3 bases at J; junction bases unmatched: 5. The CDR3 has 15 amino acids. CDR3 DNA sequence: TGTGCCAGCAGCCTGACAGGGGGCAGTACAGATACGCAGTATTTT. Protein sequence: CASSLTGGSTDTQYF.

The CDR3 loop is CASSLQGETEAFF. The CDR3 bases are TGTGCCAGCAGCTTACAGGGGGAGACTGAAGCTTTCTTT. This chain joins TRBV11-2 and TRBJ1-1, with TRBD1 matching 7 bases. The CDR3 is 13 residues long. The germline gives CDR1 SGHAT, CDR2 FQNNGV. V shed 2 bases and J 5 bases; nucleotides not matched to a gene: 2.

The chain recombines TRBV5-1 with TRBJ1-4, with D perhaps TRBD1 (5 bases). CDR3 length equals 15 residues. Germline V CDR1 and CDR2: SGHRS, YFSETQ. With 4 bases removed from V and 8 bases from J, the gap between germline ends came to 18 bases. The CDR3 loop reads CASSAIGGGGEKLFF. The DNA of the CDR3 is TGCGCCAGCAGCGCAATCGGCGGGGGTGGCGAAAAACTGTTTTTT.

The V gene is TRBV9, the J gene TRBJ2-1, with 7 bases fitting TRBD2. The V gene end was trimmed by 4 bases and the J gene end by 4 bases; junction bases not matched to a gene: 14. Germline V gene data show CDR1 as SGDLS and CDR2 as YYNGEE. The CDR3 totals 17 residues. The CDR3 sequence is CASSPTLIAGPYNEQFF. For the CDR3, the DNA is TGTGCCAGCAGCCCGACCCTCATAGCGGGCCCGTACAATGAGCAGTTCTTC.

This chain uses TRBV2 with TRBJ2-1; 7 bases match TRBD2. J lost 7 bases, V lost 6 bases, and 6 bases had no gene match. The CDR3 sequence is 13 residues long. Per germline, CDR1 SNHLY and CDR2 FYNNEI. The chain's CDR3 is CASSGRTGNEQFF. The CDR3 DNA reads TGTGCCAGCAGCGGGAGGACTGGGAATGAGCAGTTCTTC.

The chain recombines TRBV7-9 with TRBJ1-2, with 10 bases that match TRBD1. This CDR3 has 14 amino acids. V lost 5 bases, J lost 7 bases, and 7 bases stayed unmatched. The germline V gene encodes CDR1 SEHNR and CDR2 FQNEAQ (reference sequence). The CDR3 is CASSPRDRGLGYTF. For the CDR3, the DNA is TGTGCCAGCAGCCCCCGGGACAGGGGTCTTGGCTACACCTTC.